The rows below give T cell receptor beta chains drawn from one sample of a study of shared clonotypes between healthy human individuals. TCRdb's table, derived via immunoSEQ multiplex PCR, lists solely in-frame clones and lacks some. The table shows millions of clones, with just under 95% occurring only once. The sequenced material came from naive CD8+ T cells sorted from blood. All receptors come from a young man in good health. Each CDR3 is given with its conserved first and last residue. Each record gives: J gene, V gene, clone size, D gene, CDR3 protein, CDR3 DNA. The D gene is left open where the match is weak. Expanded clones get a size class; other rows say once, few or many, or leave the size out.

j_call: TRBJ1-2; v_call: TRBV9; clone_size: NA; d_call: TRBD1; cdr3_aa: CASSSSGTGGRVPDGYTF; cdr3_nt: TGTGCCAGCAGCTCATCCGGGACAGGGGGTAGAGTGCCGGATGGCTACACCTTC
j_call: TRBJ1-2; v_call: TRBV7-9; clone_size: NA; d_call: NA; cdr3_aa: CASSLSLGYTF; cdr3_nt: TGTGCCAGCAGCTTAAGTTTGGGCTACACCTTC
j_call: TRBJ2-7; v_call: TRBV19; clone_size: NA; d_call: NA; cdr3_aa: CASSIAAASIYEQYF; cdr3_nt: TGTGCCAGTAGTATAGCGGCAGCTTCTATTTACGAGCAGTACTTC
j_call: TRBJ2-7; v_call: TRBV5-4; clone_size: NA; d_call: TRBD1; cdr3_aa: CASSLEGQGTYF; cdr3_nt: TGTGCCAGCAGCTTGGAGGGACAGGGAACGTACTTC
j_call: TRBJ1-1; v_call: TRBV5-8; clone_size: NA; d_call: NA; cdr3_aa: CARLELQAFF; cdr3_nt: TGTGCCAGGCTGGAGCTGCAAGCTTTCTTT
j_call: TRBJ2-5; v_call: TRBV7-2; clone_size: NA; d_call: TRBD2; cdr3_aa: CASREAGPWETQYF; cdr3_nt: TGTGCCAGCAGGGAAGCGGGGCCCTGGGAGACCCAGTACTTC
j_call: TRBJ2-6; v_call: TRBV6-1; clone_size: NA; d_call: NA; cdr3_aa: CASSERGTGANVLTF; cdr3_nt: TGTGCCAGCAGTGAAAGGGGAACTGGGGCCAACGTCCTGACTTTC
j_call: TRBJ2-7; v_call: TRBV7-6; clone_size: NA; d_call: TRBD2; cdr3_aa: CASSVDAGGTYEQYF; cdr3_nt: TGTGCCAGCAGCGTAGACGCGGGGGGGACCTACGAGCAGTACTTC
j_call: TRBJ1-6; v_call: TRBV5-6; clone_size: NA; d_call: NA; cdr3_aa: CASSPGAGSNSPLHF; cdr3_nt: TGTGCCAGCAGCCCGGGAGCAGGGTCTAATTCACCCCTCCACTTT
j_call: TRBJ1-1; v_call: TRBV29-1; clone_size: NA; d_call: NA; cdr3_aa: CSVKLSVGGGLAFF; cdr3_nt: TGCAGCGTTAAACTTTCAGTCGGAGGTGGTTTAGCTTTCTTT
j_call: TRBJ2-7; v_call: TRBV5-6; clone_size: NA; d_call: NA; cdr3_aa: CASRGTSYEQYF; cdr3_nt: TGTGCCAGCAGGGGGACAAGCTACGAGCAGTACTTC
j_call: TRBJ2-2; v_call: TRBV6-4; clone_size: NA; d_call: TRBD2; cdr3_aa: CASSGGDTGELFF; cdr3_nt: TGTGCCAGCAGCGGGGGGGACACCGGGGAGCTGTTTTTT
j_call: TRBJ1-1; v_call: TRBV19; clone_size: NA; d_call: NA; cdr3_aa: CASTPGYRSEAFF; cdr3_nt: TGTGCCAGTACCCCGGGGTATCGGTCTGAAGCTTTCTTT
j_call: TRBJ2-7; v_call: TRBV7-9; clone_size: NA; d_call: TRBD1; cdr3_aa: CASSVTGTASYEQYF; cdr3_nt: TGTGCCAGCAGCGTTACCGGGACAGCCTCCTACGAGCAGTACTTC
j_call: TRBJ1-5; v_call: TRBV19; clone_size: NA; d_call: TRBD1; cdr3_aa: CASSTTGMDQPQHF; cdr3_nt: TGTGCCAGTAGTACGACAGGGATGGATCAGCCCCAGCATTTT
j_call: TRBJ2-2; v_call: TRBV10-2; clone_size: NA; d_call: NA; cdr3_aa: CASSDPGHSGELFF; cdr3_nt: TGCGCCAGCAGTGACCCGGGACACTCCGGGGAGCTGTTTTTT
j_call: TRBJ2-7; v_call: TRBV6-1; clone_size: NA; d_call: NA; cdr3_aa: CASSERAGESSYEQYF; cdr3_nt: TGTGCCAGCAGTGAAAGGGCAGGGGAGAGCTCCTACGAGCAGTACTTC
j_call: TRBJ2-5; v_call: TRBV7-2; clone_size: NA; d_call: TRBD2; cdr3_aa: CASSLQLAGRETQYF; cdr3_nt: TGTGCCAGCAGCTTACAGCTAGCGGGGCGAGAGACCCAGTACTTC
j_call: TRBJ2-2; v_call: TRBV27; clone_size: NA; d_call: NA; cdr3_aa: CASSLMRAGELFF; cdr3_nt: TGTGCCAGCAGTTTAATGAGGGCCGGGGAGCTGTTTTTT
j_call: TRBJ1-1; v_call: TRBV5-5; clone_size: once; d_call: NA; cdr3_aa: CASSLAPEGLLTEAFF; cdr3_nt: TGTGCCAGCAGCTTGGCCCCCGAAGGGTTGCTCACTGAAGCTTTCTTT
j_call: TRBJ2-7; v_call: TRBV7-8; clone_size: NA; d_call: TRBD2; cdr3_aa: CASSYRLAGNTYEQYF; cdr3_nt: TGTGCCAGCAGCTACAGACTAGCGGGCAATACCTACGAGCAGTACTTC
j_call: TRBJ1-1; v_call: TRBV11-2; clone_size: NA; d_call: TRBD1; cdr3_aa: CASSLERDSEAFF; cdr3_nt: TGTGCCAGCAGCTTAGAACGGGACAGTGAAGCTTTCTTT
j_call: TRBJ2-5; v_call: TRBV6-5; clone_size: NA; d_call: NA; cdr3_aa: CASSYGGGETQYF; cdr3_nt: TGTGCCAGCAGTTACGGTGGGGGGGAGACCCAGTACTTC
j_call: TRBJ1-2; v_call: TRBV5-6; clone_size: NA; d_call: NA; cdr3_aa: CASSLAGIPANYGYTF; cdr3_nt: TGTGCCAGCAGCTTGGCCGGGATCCCAGCTAACTATGGCTACACCTTC
j_call: TRBJ2-1; v_call: TRBV27; clone_size: NA; d_call: NA; cdr3_aa: CASSFLAAYNEQFF; cdr3_nt: TGTGCCAGCAGTTTTCTAGCAGCCTACAATGAGCAGTTCTTC
j_call: TRBJ2-1; v_call: TRBV27; clone_size: once; d_call: NA; cdr3_aa: CASIGGETQFF; cdr3_nt: TGTGCCAGCATAGGTGGGGAGACGCAGTTCTTC
j_call: TRBJ2-7; v_call: TRBV30; clone_size: NA; d_call: TRBD1; cdr3_aa: CAWRANDRVLFEQYF; cdr3_nt: TGTGCCTGGAGGGCCAATGACAGGGTTTTGTTCGAGCAGTACTTC
j_call: TRBJ2-6; v_call: TRBV5-1; clone_size: NA; d_call: TRBD1; cdr3_aa: CASSLITDRVSTGANVLTF; cdr3_nt: TGCGCCAGCAGCTTGATTACCGACAGGGTGTCTACTGGGGCCAACGTCCTGACTTTC
j_call: TRBJ1-1; v_call: TRBV7-2; clone_size: NA; d_call: NA; cdr3_aa: CASSPSLGNLAFF; cdr3_nt: TGTGCCAGCAGCCCCAGTCTAGGTAATTTAGCTTTCTTT
j_call: TRBJ2-1; v_call: TRBV6-5; clone_size: NA; d_call: TRBD2; cdr3_aa: CASRPGLAVYNEQFF; cdr3_nt: TGTGCCAGCAGGCCGGGACTAGCGGTCTACAATGAGCAGTTCTTC
j_call: TRBJ2-1; v_call: TRBV7-8; clone_size: once; d_call: NA; cdr3_aa: CASSLAILAEATMRQFF; cdr3_nt: TGTGCCAGCAGCTTAGCGATCCTAGCAGAAGCTACAATGAGGCAGTTCTTC
j_call: TRBJ1-2; v_call: TRBV19; clone_size: NA; d_call: NA; cdr3_aa: CACSTSEIIHYGYTF; cdr3_nt: TGTGCCTGTTCCACCTCCGAGATTATCCACTATGGCTACACCTTC
j_call: TRBJ2-2; v_call: TRBV6-5; clone_size: NA; d_call: NA; cdr3_aa: CASSYQIPVLFF; cdr3_nt: TGTGCCAGCAGTTACCAGATTCCGGTGCTGTTTTTT
j_call: TRBJ2-3; v_call: TRBV6-6; clone_size: NA; d_call: TRBD1; cdr3_aa: CASSSLDRDTDTQYF; cdr3_nt: TGTGCCAGCAGTTCCTTGGACAGGGACACAGATACGCAGTATTTT
j_call: TRBJ2-7; v_call: TRBV29-1; clone_size: NA; d_call: TRBD1; cdr3_aa: CSGGQGEDYEQYF; cdr3_nt: TGCAGCGGGGGACAGGGGGAGGACTACGAGCAGTACTTC
j_call: TRBJ2-4; v_call: TRBV18; clone_size: NA; d_call: NA; cdr3_aa: CASSPPSGGDIQYF; cdr3_nt: TGTGCCAGCTCACCACCGTCAGGGGGGGACATTCAGTACTTC
j_call: TRBJ2-7; v_call: TRBV9; clone_size: NA; d_call: NA; cdr3_aa: CASSASTVEADHYEQYF; cdr3_nt: TGTGCCAGCAGCGCCTCGACCGTGGAAGCGGATCACTACGAGCAGTACTTC
j_call: TRBJ1-4; v_call: TRBV6-5; clone_size: NA; d_call: NA; cdr3_aa: CASSPGGEDEKLFF; cdr3_nt: TGTGCCAGCAGTCCCGGGGGGGAGGATGAAAAACTGTTTTTT
j_call: TRBJ2-7; v_call: TRBV29-1; clone_size: NA; d_call: TRBD2; cdr3_aa: CSVWGGGEQYF; cdr3_nt: TGCAGCGTATGGGGGGGTGGCGAGCAGTACTTC
j_call: TRBJ2-1; v_call: TRBV11-2; clone_size: NA; d_call: NA; cdr3_aa: CASSQVAEQFF; cdr3_nt: TGTGCCAGCAGCCAAGTGGCAGAGCAGTTCTTC
j_call: TRBJ2-5; v_call: TRBV4-3; clone_size: NA; d_call: NA; cdr3_aa: CASSRTLARKWETQYF; cdr3_nt: TGCGCCAGCAGCCGAACACTAGCCAGAAAGTGGGAGACCCAGTACTTC